The clone carrying this T cell receptor (beta chain) was counted at least ten times. The antigen is unknown. The sample comes from a study of T cells after yellow fever vaccination. The study made its TCR cDNA through 5'RACE template switching. That step introduced a universal primer site along with UMIs. TCRdb analysed the 5' RACE reads with MiXCR anew, one entry per CDR3 protein. The sample holds roughly 120,000 distinct CDR3 sequences, 6.5% to 8% seen once. Study results and caveats: The secondary response was weaker, and its peak arrived faster, on day 5 versus 15. Bulk-population clonotypes that are abundant could appear as contaminants in FACS-sorted repertoires.

The clonotype was recovered from a man younger than 35 who received the YFV17D yellow fever vaccine. The starting material was CD4+ T cells sorted from PBMCs, obtained 9 to 10 days after the first yellow fever vaccination.

DNA of the CDR3: TGTGCCAGCAGCGGTGAGACAGGTTGGGAGACCCAGTACTTC. Translation: CASSGETGWETQYF. V usage is TRBV11-2 and J usage is TRBJ2-5; a possible D gene is TRBD1 (6 bases). Germline loops: CDR1 SGHAT, CDR2 FQNNGV. CDR3 length equals 14 residues. Trimming left V 5 bases short and J 5 bases short, with 15 bases between.